This TCR beta chain is drawn from a study of shared clonotypes between healthy human individuals. Study information: For every donor, three CD4 naive, three CD4 memory, two CD8 naive and one CD8 memory plates were used.

TCRdb's copy holds only in-frame clones and misses some; the assay was immunoSEQ multiplex PCR. The data hold millions of clones, with 85% to 95% observed a single time. Germline loops: CDR1 SGDLS, CDR2 YYNGEE. V was trimmed by 0 bases and J by 4 bases, leaving 8 bases between them. There are 13 residues in the CDR3. Among the donors, all were Caucasian adults who lived in Nashville, Tennessee. Whole-study results and caveats: Non-shared clonotypes were found to have lower generation probabilities than the clonotypes that were shared by all four of the sorted-subset donors.

With respect to this clone: Antigen: not known.

Sequencing was performed on naive CD4+ T cells from PBMCs. Subset noted: CD45RA+ positively selected. The J gene is TRBJ2-7, the V gene TRBV9, with a weak D call TRBD1 (5 bases). This TCR derives from a man aged 18-30 years in good health. Some clones in this sample may be carry-over from other donors' samples. The DNA of the CDR3 is TGTGCCAGCAGCGTAGGTCCAGGGTACGAGCAGTACTTC. Protein sequence: CASSVGPGYEQYF.